The 3 T cell receptor beta chains reported below all come from one sample, sequenced in a study of T-cell memory formation after mild COVID-19. TCRdb re-derived calls from the 5' RACE reads in MiXCR, one entry per CDR3 protein. Here the sample spans around 430,000 distinct CDR3 sequences, 16% being singletons. The sample taken for sequencing was PBMCs or a T cell subset sorted from them (not recorded which). These receptors all come from a man younger than 30 who had mild COVID-19 (a few samples of this study predate the infection). Cell type and time point are not known.

This clonotype has just a few counts. V is TRBV9 and J is TRBJ1-1; no reliable D call. CDR3 length: 14 amino acids. The germline CDR1 and CDR2 sequences are SGDLS and YYNGEE. V lost 0 bases and J lost 5, with 11 bases in between. The CDR3 is CASSVAATGTEAFF. The CDR3 DNA reads as TGTGCCAGCAGCGTAGCTGCTACGGGGACTGAAGCTTTCTTT.

The chain uses TRBV7-2 and TRBJ1-4; 8 nucleotides agree with TRBD1. Looked up from germline, CDR1 is SGHTA and CDR2 is FQGNSA. This CDR3 has 13 residues. J lost 7 bases, V lost 4 bases, and 2 bases had no gene match. The CDR3 DNA sequence: TGTGCCAGCAGCTCAACAGGGGGTGAAAAACTGTTTTTT. Its translation is CASSSTGGEKLFF.

This chain joins TRBV20-1 and TRBJ2-3; D not certain. Germline V lookup: CDR1 DFQATT, CDR2 SNEGSKA (reference sequence). This CDR3 is built from 13 residues. V lost 3 bases, J lost 3 bases, and 10 bases lay in between. The CDR3 region is CSASLIGTDTQYF. The CDR3 bases are TGCAGTGCTAGCCTAATAGGGACAGATACGCAGTATTTT.